The source of this TCR beta chain is a study of regulatory T cells in long-lasting Graves disease (dated by TCRdb to about 2021). Regarding the research as a whole: In the newly diagnosed Graves' disease group, patients had been taking antithyroid drugs for less than 3 months. The study took place in China and was registered as a clinical trial. Patients with persistent Graves' disease were compared with patients with newly diagnosed Graves' disease using TCR sequencing and RNA sequencing of peripheral blood. A total of roughly 35 samples underwent TCR sequencing: around 13 from persistent and approximately 20 from newly diagnosed Graves' disease patients.

The CDR1 and CDR2 encoded by the germline V gene (reference sequence) are LNHDA and SQIVND. Including the terminal cysteine and phenylalanine, the CDR3 comprises 14 residues. Just the 42-base CDR3 DNA is kept, in frame starting at base 1. V and J are truncated by 4 bases and 0 bases respectively, leaving an intervening sequence of 8 bases. Reading the label with the study, this specimen's time point is: newly diagnosed GD, antithyroid drugs for less than 3 months. RNA was extracted from PBMCs in TRIzol for both TCR sequencing and RNA sequencing. The diagnosis of Graves' disease was made according to American Thyroid Association guidelines. The patients came from an endocrinology department in Xi'an, China. Each patient gave about 9.1 milliliters of peripheral blood, collected in an EDTA anticoagulant tube. Ficoll Paque Plus density gradient separation was used to isolate PBMCs, and no further T cell sorting was done. RNA quality was checked with an Agilent 2100 Bioanalyzer and agarose gel, and concentration with a NanoDrop 2000.

Library preparation used multiplex PCR. TCRdb names Illumina HiSeq 4000 as the instrument used. CDR3 regions were amplified by Arm-PCR with iRepertoire HTBI primers to construct TCR beta libraries. PCR products were gel purified before sequencing. Processing in the source paper ran as follows. A total of roughly 65 TRBV and 14 TRBJ segments were identified across samples and were used for gene usage analysis of CDR3 amino acid clonotypes. Filtered high-quality paired reads were merged into contigs using COPE and FqMerger. BLAST was used to align contigs to the IMGT TRBV, TRBD and TRBJ reference genes, and CDR3 was defined following IMGT. Clonotypes above 0.1% frequency were classified as highly expanded clones. Shannon entropy was used to measure repertoire diversity, and the Gini coefficient was used to measure V-J evenness. Public clonotypes were defined as clonotypes shared by more than one individual. TCRdb ran its own pipeline on the public reads, namely fastp trimming at Q25 and MiXCR clone calling, and kept in-frame beta chains. Every distinct CDR3 protein forms one entry, paired with its most common genes and DNA. These V and J calls derive from TCRdb rather than the authors' analysis. The sample table contains approximately 460,000 distinct CDR3 sequences; only one count was recorded for 16% of them. The top ten hold roughly a tenth of the sample.

Beyond this particular receptor, the publication reports: More public clonotypes were shared among persistent patients (more than 2,500) than among newly diagnosed patients (roughly 1,000). Persistent disease showed preferential use of TRBV28, TRBJ1-2 and TRBJ2-5, whereas newly diagnosed disease favored TRBV20-1 and TRBJ2-1. Compared with newly diagnosed patients, persistent Graves' disease patients had lower TCR Shannon entropy and fewer highly expanded clones, which suggests clonal expansion. Because the primary lesion, thyroid tissue, could not be accessed, the study looked at peripheral blood alone. Sequencing and analysis were restricted to the TCR beta chain. The authors acknowledged the small sample size as a limitation that may reduce accuracy.

This clonotype showed up just a few times. It has no known antigen specificity. Within one base of it there is no much larger clone, and no base qualities were kept. These data were also filed under a second study, of T cells in Graves' hyperthyroidism and ophthalmopathy. From the second report: Stable Graves' hyperthyroidism was defined as the absence of progression to ophthalmopathy over 18 months of follow-up. The hyperthyroidism patients were between 18 and 65 years old and newly diagnosed, with a disease duration of less than 2 months. Patients with uncontrolled infections, other autoimmune diseases, pregnancy or lactation were excluded. Clinical symptoms, serum thyroxine and TRAb, thyroid ultrasound, and orbital computed tomography formed the basis for the diagnoses. The first round of RT-PCR for the TCR CDR3 was performed with the HTBI primer set and the Qiagen OneStep RT-PCR kit. Most expanded thyroid clonotypes (frequency above 0.001) were also found in blood, which suggests that blood repertoires may mirror thyroid immune responses. A 13 V-J signature model separated ophthalmopathy from stable hyperthyroidism, with about 90% sensitivity and about 81% specificity in cross-validation and 80%/75% in testing. In validation, the model predicted progression to ophthalmopathy with about 71% sensitivity and over 72% specificity, a median of around six months before onset. To identify TCR V-J signatures that set the groups apart, the researchers used a discovery cohort of 100 or so patients, made up of about 44 with Graves' ophthalmopathy and 55 to 65 with stable Graves' hyperthyroidism. Prospective prediction of ophthalmopathy was tested in an independent validation cohort of fewer than 20 hyperthyroidism patients and roughly 16 patients who later progressed to ophthalmopathy. For training and testing, the 100 or so patients in the discovery cohort were randomly divided in a 7:3 ratio. In addition, the study compared T-cell repertoires in thyroid tissue and in blood from roughly six Graves' hyperthyroidism patients. Following sampling, methimazole starting at 30 mg daily was given to hyperthyroidism patients, and high-dose intravenous methylprednisolone was given to ophthalmopathy patients. The libraries were constructed in a second round of multiplex PCR and then size-selected and purified. Sequencing of the libraries was done on an Illumina HiSeq2000 using paired-end 100 bp reads. Raw data were processed with SOAPnuke, discarding reads with adapters, uncalled bases, mean Phred below 15, or no exact constant-primer or identifier match. High-quality paired reads were merged using COPE v1.2.5, and each unique nucleotide sequence was defined as a clonotype. MiTCR v1.1 was used to align clonotypes to the IMGT TRBV, TRBD and TRBJ reference segments. The analysis included only V-J combinations with a frequency above 0.0001, which together covered 99.2% of the repertoires. The TCS score was defined as F50 (clonal expansion) divided by E x V (chaos), with BLOSUM62-based TCRdist calculated between CDR3 peptides within each V-J. Welch's t-statistics and random forest reduced 450 to 600 V-J features to 10 to 15, which were used in a naive Bayes classifier (R e1071). No statistical method was used to fix the sample size in advance, and group allocation was not hidden from the investigators. According to the paper, TCR Vbeta CDR3 sequencing was carried out on some 140 peripheral blood samples, which came from under 50 ophthalmopathy, 70 to 80 hyperthyroidism and roughly 17 progressor patients.

This TCR was sampled from a woman aged 30 to 39 with Graves disease. Donor details come from another sample of the same person, matched by shared clones. The source material was peripheral blood mononuclear cells (PBMCs), sampled at new diagnosis, from a patient treated with antithyroid drugs. The chain was built from TRBV19 and TRBJ2-3; the D gene is tentatively TRBD1 or TRBD2, each matching 5 bases. The CDR3 amino acid sequence is: CASSRGGSTDTQYF. The DNA reads TGTGCCAGTAGTAGGGGCGGGAGCACAGATACGCAGTATTTT. With the rest looked up from the reference TRBV19 and TRBJ2-3 genes rather than sequenced, the full variable domain is DGGITQSPKYLFRKEGQNVTLSCEQNLNHDAMYWYRQDPGQGLRLIYYSQIVNDFQKGDIAEGYSVSREKKESFPLTVTSAQKNPTAFYLCASSRGGSTDTQYFGPGTRLTVL.